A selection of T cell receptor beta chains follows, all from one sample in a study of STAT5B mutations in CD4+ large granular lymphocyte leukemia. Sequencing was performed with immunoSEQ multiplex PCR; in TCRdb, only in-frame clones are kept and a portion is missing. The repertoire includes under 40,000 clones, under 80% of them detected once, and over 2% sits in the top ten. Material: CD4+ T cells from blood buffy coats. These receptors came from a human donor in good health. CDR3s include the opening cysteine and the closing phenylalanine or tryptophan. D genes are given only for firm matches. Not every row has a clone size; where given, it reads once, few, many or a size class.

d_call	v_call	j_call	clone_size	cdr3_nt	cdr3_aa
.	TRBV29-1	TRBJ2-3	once	TGCAGCGTTGCTGGACTTCTCCTCACAGATACGCAGTATTTT	CSVAGLLLTDTQYF
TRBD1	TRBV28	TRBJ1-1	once	TGTGCCAGCAGTTCCTCGACAGGGCACACTGAAGCTTTCTTT	CASSSSTGHTEAFF
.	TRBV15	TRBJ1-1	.	TGTGCCACCAGCAGAGGAGGACTTGCCAACACTGAAGCTTTCTTT	CATSRGGLANTEAFF
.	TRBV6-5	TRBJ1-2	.	TGTGCCAGCACCACTCTTACGGGGGGCTACACCTTC	CASTTLTGGYTF
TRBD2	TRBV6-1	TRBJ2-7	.	TGTGCCAGCAATTTTAGACTAGCGGCAGGACCCGAGCAGTACTTC	CASNFRLAAGPEQYF
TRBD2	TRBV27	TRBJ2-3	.	TGTGCCAGCAGGGGGACGGGAGGATCCCATACGCAGTATTTT	CASRGTGGSHTQYF
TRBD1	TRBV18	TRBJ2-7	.	TGTGCCAGCTCACTTGACTTACAGGGGTGGGACGAGCAGTACTTC	CASSLDLQGWDEQYF
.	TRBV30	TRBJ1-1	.	TGTGCCTGGAGACCCCGGGGCCGGAACACTGAAGCTTTCTTT	CAWRPRGRNTEAFF
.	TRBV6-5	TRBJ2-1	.	TGTGCCAGCAGGGGAATGGAAGAGTTCTTC	CASRGMEEFF
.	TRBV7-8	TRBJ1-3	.	TGTGCCAGCAGCCCTTACTTCGGGGCCAACACCATATATTTT	CASSPYFGANTIYF
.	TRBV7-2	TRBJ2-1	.	TGTGCCAGCAGCCCCCTCGGGACTCGAAACAATGAGCAGTTCTTC	CASSPLGTRNNEQFF
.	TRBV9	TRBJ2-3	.	TGTGCCAGCAGCGTGACCCCCATGAGCCTACAGGGAACAGATACGCAGTATTTT	CASSVTPMSLQGTDTQYF
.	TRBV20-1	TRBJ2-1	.	TGCAGTGCACAGAGGTACAATGAGCAGTTCTTC	CSAQRYNEQFF